Listed below are T cell receptor beta chains from one sample, sequenced in a study of blood T cell repertoires in COVID-19. Measured with immunoSEQ multiplex PCR; TCRdb has only the in-frame clones, and not every one. This sample has 400,000 to 550,000 clones; about 89% occur once, and the top ten carry around 4.4%. The sequenced sample was peripheral blood. These receptors all stem from a woman aged 30 to 39 with acute or convalescent COVID-19. The CDR3 runs from the conserved cysteine through the conserved F or W. The D gene is left open where the match is weak. Only part of the rows carry a size: once, few, many, or a class if the clone is expanded.

clone_size: few
v_call: TRBV18
d_call: TRBD2
j_call: TRBJ2-5
cdr3_nt: TGTGCCAGCTCATCGTCCGGCGGGGGGGCATGGGTCGAGACCCAGTACTTC
cdr3_aa: CASSSSGGGAWVETQYF

clone_size: -
v_call: TRBV7-3
d_call: TRBD1
j_call: TRBJ2-5
cdr3_nt: TGTGCCAGCAGCCAAAAACAGGGGGGATGGGAGACCCAGTACTTC
cdr3_aa: CASSQKQGGWETQYF

clone_size: -
v_call: TRBV28
d_call: TRBD1
j_call: TRBJ1-2
cdr3_nt: TGTGCCAGCGCCCCCCGGGACAGCATTAACTATGGCTACACCTTC
cdr3_aa: CASAPRDSINYGYTF

clone_size: -
v_call: TRBV2
d_call: -
j_call: TRBJ2-2
cdr3_nt: TGTGCCAGCAGTATAGGAGGAGTCGGGGAGCTGTTTTTT
cdr3_aa: CASSIGGVGELFF

clone_size: once
v_call: TRBV5-1
d_call: -
j_call: TRBJ2-5
cdr3_nt: TGCGCCAGCAGCTTGGCTTTCCAAGAGACCCAGTACTTC
cdr3_aa: CASSLAFQETQYF

clone_size: -
v_call: TRBV21-1
d_call: -
j_call: TRBJ1-5
cdr3_nt: TGTGCCAGCAGCAAAGAGACGGGTAGCAATCAGCCCCAGCATTTT
cdr3_aa: CASSKETGSNQPQHF

clone_size: -
v_call: TRBV2
d_call: TRBD1
j_call: TRBJ2-5
cdr3_nt: TGTGCCAGCAGGGAAACAGGGGGCCAGGAGACCCAGTACTTC
cdr3_aa: CASRETGGQETQYF

clone_size: -
v_call: TRBV28
d_call: -
j_call: TRBJ1-2
cdr3_nt: TGTGCCAGCAGCACCGGGACACCCTTTGGCTACACCTTC
cdr3_aa: CASSTGTPFGYTF

clone_size: -
v_call: TRBV29-1
d_call: -
j_call: TRBJ1-3
cdr3_nt: TGCAGCGCTATGACAGCGACTTCTGGAAACACCATATATTTT
cdr3_aa: CSAMTATSGNTIYF

clone_size: -
v_call: TRBV29-1
d_call: -
j_call: TRBJ1-1
cdr3_nt: TGCAGCGCCCTTCCGGGGGGCGGTGAAGCTTTCTTT
cdr3_aa: CSALPGGGEAFF

clone_size: -
v_call: TRBV12-3/TRBV12-4
d_call: -
j_call: TRBJ2-2
cdr3_nt: TGTGCCAGCGACAGTGAGAACACCGGGGAGCTGTTTTTT
cdr3_aa: CASDSENTGELFF

clone_size: -
v_call: TRBV6-5
d_call: TRBD2
j_call: TRBJ2-7
cdr3_nt: TGTGCCAGCAGTTACTCGTATCCGGGGGGGCCCTACGAGCAGTACTTC
cdr3_aa: CASSYSYPGGPYEQYF

clone_size: -
v_call: TRBV30
d_call: TRBD1
j_call: TRBJ1-3
cdr3_nt: TGTGCCTGGGGACAGGGTCGCGAGAACACCATATATTTT
cdr3_aa: CAWGQGRENTIYF

clone_size: once
v_call: TRBV7-2
d_call: TRBD2
j_call: TRBJ2-3
cdr3_nt: TGTGCCAGCAGCTTAATGGCGGGGGGGCCTCTAGATACGCAGTATTTT
cdr3_aa: CASSLMAGGPLDTQYF

clone_size: -
v_call: TRBV3-1/TRBV3-2
d_call: TRBD2
j_call: TRBJ2-1
cdr3_nt: TGTGCCAGCAGCCTATCCGGGACTAGAGTGGATGAGCAGTTCTTC
cdr3_aa: CASSLSGTRVDEQFF

clone_size: -
v_call: TRBV6-1
d_call: -
j_call: TRBJ2-4
cdr3_nt: TGTGCCAGCAGTGAACTGGGGGGTGGAGGAAACATTCAGTACTTC
cdr3_aa: CASSELGGGGNIQYF

clone_size: once
v_call: TRBV6-5
d_call: TRBD2
j_call: TRBJ2-5
cdr3_nt: TGTGCCAGCAGTACAGCGGGGCCTCAAGAGACCCAGTACTTC
cdr3_aa: CASSTAGPQETQYF

clone_size: -
v_call: TRBV6-5
d_call: -
j_call: TRBJ1-1
cdr3_nt: TGTGCCAGCAGTATACGACAGGACACTGAAGCTTTCTTT
cdr3_aa: CASSIRQDTEAFF

clone_size: -
v_call: TRBV18
d_call: TRBD1
j_call: TRBJ1-5
cdr3_nt: TGTGCCAGCTCATCGGGACAGGTATCCACCCAGCCCCAGCATTTT
cdr3_aa: CASSSGQVSTQPQHF

clone_size: -
v_call: TRBV28
d_call: TRBD2
j_call: TRBJ2-7
cdr3_nt: TGTGCCAGCAGTCTGGGACTAGCGGGTGCTAGGGAGCAGTACTTC
cdr3_aa: CASSLGLAGAREQYF

clone_size: -
v_call: TRBV2
d_call: TRBD2
j_call: TRBJ2-5
cdr3_nt: TGTGCCAGCAGTGGGTCTGTCAGCGGGGAGATACAAGAGACCCAGTACTTC
cdr3_aa: CASSGSVSGEIQETQYF

clone_size: -
v_call: TRBV7-3
d_call: -
j_call: TRBJ2-3
cdr3_nt: TGTGCCAGCAGCTTAGACCGGGGGGCGGCAGATACGCAGTATTTT
cdr3_aa: CASSLDRGAADTQYF

clone_size: -
v_call: TRBV30
d_call: -
j_call: TRBJ1-2
cdr3_nt: TGTGCCTGGAGGTGGAGAAACTATGGCTACACCTTC
cdr3_aa: CAWRWRNYGYTF

clone_size: once
v_call: TRBV7-2
d_call: TRBD1
j_call: TRBJ2-5
cdr3_nt: TGTGCCAGCAGTCTCCGACAGGGGTTACAAGAGACCCAGTACTTC
cdr3_aa: CASSLRQGLQETQYF

clone_size: once
v_call: TRBV2
d_call: TRBD1
j_call: TRBJ1-1
cdr3_nt: TGTGCCAGCAACGGGCGGACAGGGGACACTGAAGCTTTCTTT
cdr3_aa: CASNGRTGDTEAFF

clone_size: -
v_call: TRBV6-1
d_call: -
j_call: TRBJ2-2
cdr3_nt: TGTGCCAGCAGTGAAAAGTTACGAGGGACCGGGGAGCTGTTTTTT
cdr3_aa: CASSEKLRGTGELFF

clone_size: -
v_call: TRBV15
d_call: -
j_call: TRBJ1-2
cdr3_nt: TGTGCCACCAGCAGAGATTCGAAGCCCTACTATGGCTACACCTTC
cdr3_aa: CATSRDSKPYYGYTF

clone_size: -
v_call: TRBV19
d_call: TRBD1
j_call: TRBJ1-1
cdr3_nt: TGTGCCAGCTCCACCCTGGGACAGGGGGCGATTTTGGACACTGAAGCTTTCTTT
cdr3_aa: CASSTLGQGAILDTEAFF

clone_size: -
v_call: TRBV4-1
d_call: -
j_call: TRBJ1-5
cdr3_nt: TGCGCCAGCAGCCAAAGCGGGTATGGTCAGCCCCAGCATTTT
cdr3_aa: CASSQSGYGQPQHF

clone_size: -
v_call: TRBV27
d_call: TRBD2
j_call: TRBJ2-1
cdr3_nt: TGTGCCAGCAGTCTGACTAGCGGGGATCACAATGAGCAGTTCTTC
cdr3_aa: CASSLTSGDHNEQFF

clone_size: once
v_call: TRBV5-1
d_call: -
j_call: TRBJ1-1
cdr3_nt: TGCGCCAGCAGCTTGGTCCGAAATCGAGGCCGGGACAAGAACACTTTGACTGAAGCTTTCTTT
cdr3_aa: CASSLVRNRGRDKNTLTEAFF

clone_size: -
v_call: TRBV19
d_call: -
j_call: TRBJ1-1
cdr3_nt: TGTGCCAGTAGTATAGGAGGGTTGGGCACTGAAGCTTTCTTT
cdr3_aa: CASSIGGLGTEAFF

clone_size: -
v_call: TRBV9
d_call: -
j_call: TRBJ2-1
cdr3_nt: TGTGCCAGCAGCGTAGAAAGGGGTTCGAAAGGCAATGAGCAGTTCTTC
cdr3_aa: CASSVERGSKGNEQFF

clone_size: -
v_call: TRBV19
d_call: -
j_call: TRBJ1-5
cdr3_nt: TGTGCCAGTGCGACAGGAAATCAGCCCCAGCATTTT
cdr3_aa: CASATGNQPQHF

clone_size: -
v_call: TRBV27
d_call: TRBD1
j_call: TRBJ2-7
cdr3_nt: TGTGCCAGCAATCCCGGACAGGGGGCCTACGAGCAGTACTTC
cdr3_aa: CASNPGQGAYEQYF

clone_size: -
v_call: TRBV27
d_call: -
j_call: TRBJ1-2
cdr3_nt: TGTGCCAGCAGACCCAGAGGGGGTAGGTTTGGCTACACCTTC
cdr3_aa: CASRPRGGRFGYTF

clone_size: once
v_call: TRBV10-3
d_call: -
j_call: TRBJ2-6
cdr3_nt: TGTGCCATCAGTGAGTTACCGGTCATGGGCTCGTCTGGGGCCAACGTCCTGACTTTC
cdr3_aa: CAISELPVMGSSGANVLTF

clone_size: -
v_call: TRBV30
d_call: -
j_call: TRBJ1-6
cdr3_nt: TGTGCCTGGAGCGCGGGCCTGGGAGGTTCACCCCTCCACTTT
cdr3_aa: CAWSAGLGGSPLHF

clone_size: -
v_call: TRBV11-3
d_call: TRBD2
j_call: TRBJ2-7
cdr3_nt: TGTGCCAGCAACTCCGGGACTAGGCACTACGAGCAGTACTTC
cdr3_aa: CASNSGTRHYEQYF

clone_size: -
v_call: TRBV29-1
d_call: TRBD1
j_call: TRBJ1-1
cdr3_nt: TGCAGCACCCACGGGACAGGGGTGAACACTGAAGCTTTCTTT
cdr3_aa: CSTHGTGVNTEAFF

clone_size: -
v_call: TRBV11-3
d_call: -
j_call: TRBJ2-5
cdr3_nt: TGTGCCAGCAGCCCCAGGGACAAAGAAAAGTACTTC
cdr3_aa: CASSPRDKEKYF

clone_size: -
v_call: TRBV6-5
d_call: -
j_call: TRBJ1-2
cdr3_nt: TGTGCCAGCAGTCCGATCGACAGAATTGACTATGGCTACACCTTC
cdr3_aa: CASSPIDRIDYGYTF

clone_size: -
v_call: TRBV13
d_call: -
j_call: TRBJ2-1
cdr3_nt: TGTGCCAGCAGCCATAAGGGGGACATTACGGATGAGCAGTTCTTC
cdr3_aa: CASSHKGDITDEQFF

clone_size: -
v_call: TRBV28
d_call: -
j_call: TRBJ1-1
cdr3_nt: TGTGCCAGCAGTTTACGTGGAGGGAGCACTGAAGCTTTCTTT
cdr3_aa: CASSLRGGSTEAFF